This TCR beta chain was recorded in a study of cytomegalovirus exposure and HLA in healthy donors. Study in general: It was reported in a later analysis that the same platform had been used for the 90 to 150 validation repertoires as for the roughly 670 first-cohort repertoires. Study observations and caveats: Whilst most TCR sequences proved rare, a subset of public TCRs occurred across many donors. In vitro experiments confirmed that three CMV-associated chains were specific for CMV antigens.

Clones were sequenced by immunoSEQ multiplex PCR, and TCRdb holds only the in-frame ones, with some missing. The profile shows around 98,000 clones, roughly 89% of them singletons. A word on this clone: The antigen remains undetermined.

Germline V gives CDR1 SGHTA, CDR2 FQGTGA. This CDR3 has 15 residues. This chain joins TRBV7-3 and TRBJ2-1, with TRBD2 matching over 14 bases. The sequenced material came from PBMCs. This receptor was identified in a woman aged 25 to 39 in good health and CMV-seronegative. The CDR3 is CARRLPGLAGETQFF. The CDR3 DNA sequence: TGTGCAAGACGCTTGCCGGGACTAGCGGGAGAGACGCAGTTCTTC.